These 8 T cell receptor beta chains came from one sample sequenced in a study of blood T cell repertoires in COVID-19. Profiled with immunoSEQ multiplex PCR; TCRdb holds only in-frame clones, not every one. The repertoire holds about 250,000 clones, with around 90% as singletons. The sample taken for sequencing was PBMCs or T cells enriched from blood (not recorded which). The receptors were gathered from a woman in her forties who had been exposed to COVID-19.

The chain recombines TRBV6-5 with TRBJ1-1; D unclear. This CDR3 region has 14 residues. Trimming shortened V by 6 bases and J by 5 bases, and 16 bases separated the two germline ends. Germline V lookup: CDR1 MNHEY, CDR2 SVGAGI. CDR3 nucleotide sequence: TGTGCCAGCAGGGTACCGTGGGAGGAGACTGAAGCTTTCTTT. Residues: CASRVPWEETEAFF.

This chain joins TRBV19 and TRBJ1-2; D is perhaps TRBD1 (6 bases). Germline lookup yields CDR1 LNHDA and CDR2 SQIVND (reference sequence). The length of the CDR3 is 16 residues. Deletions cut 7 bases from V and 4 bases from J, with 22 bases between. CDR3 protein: CASKSGGDLFSYGYTF. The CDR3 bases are TGTGCCAGTAAGTCGGGGGGCGATCTCTTTTCCTATGGCTACACCTTC.

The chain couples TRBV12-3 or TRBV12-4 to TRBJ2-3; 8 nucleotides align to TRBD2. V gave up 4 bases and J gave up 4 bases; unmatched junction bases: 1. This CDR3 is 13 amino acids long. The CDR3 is CASSSGGPDTQYF. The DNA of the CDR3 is TGTGCCAGCAGTTCGGGGGGGCCAGATACGCAGTATTTT.

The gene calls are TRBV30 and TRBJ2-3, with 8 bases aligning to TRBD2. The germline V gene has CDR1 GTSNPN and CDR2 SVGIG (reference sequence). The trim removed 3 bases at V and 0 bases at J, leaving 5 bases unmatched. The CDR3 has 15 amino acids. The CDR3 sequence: CAWRVTSASTDTQYF. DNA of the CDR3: TGTGCCTGGAGGGTGACTAGCGCTAGCACAGATACGCAGTATTTT.

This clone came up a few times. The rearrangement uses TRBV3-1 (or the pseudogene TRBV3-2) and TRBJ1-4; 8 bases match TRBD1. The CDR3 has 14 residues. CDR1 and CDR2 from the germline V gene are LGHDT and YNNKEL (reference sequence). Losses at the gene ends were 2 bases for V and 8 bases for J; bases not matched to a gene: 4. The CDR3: CASSQQGASEKLFF. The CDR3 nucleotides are TGTGCCAGCAGCCAACAGGGGGCAAGCGAAAAACTGTTTTTT.

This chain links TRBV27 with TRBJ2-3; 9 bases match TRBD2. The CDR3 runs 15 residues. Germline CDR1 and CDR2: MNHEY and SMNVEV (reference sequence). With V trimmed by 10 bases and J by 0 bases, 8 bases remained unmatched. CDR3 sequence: CATRLAALSTDTQYF. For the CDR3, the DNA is TGTGCCACCCGACTAGCGGCCCTTAGCACAGATACGCAGTATTTT.

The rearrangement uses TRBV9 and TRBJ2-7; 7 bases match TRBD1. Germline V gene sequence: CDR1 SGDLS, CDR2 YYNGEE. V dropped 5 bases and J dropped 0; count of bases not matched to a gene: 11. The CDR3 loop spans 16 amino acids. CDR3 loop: CASRGSGQASSYEQYV. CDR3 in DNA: TGTGCCAGCAGGGGGTCCGGACAGGCCAGCTCCTACGAGCAGTACGTC.

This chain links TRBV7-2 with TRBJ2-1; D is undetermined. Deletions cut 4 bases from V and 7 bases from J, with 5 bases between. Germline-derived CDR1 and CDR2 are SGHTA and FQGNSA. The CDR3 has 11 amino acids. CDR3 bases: TGTGCCAGCAGCTCCATTAATGAGCAGTTCTTC. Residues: CASSSINEQFF.